This TCR beta chain was identified during a study of PD-L1 blockade in urothelial cancer (dated by TCRdb to about 2017). With regard to the full study: All patients started therapy at some point between 2014 and 2016 and received atezolizumab 1,200 mg intravenously every 3 weeks. Durable clinical benefit was defined as progression-free survival longer than 6 months, and TCR features were also tested against progression-free and overall survival. Patients had an ECOG performance status of 0 or 1 and had received between 0 and 3 prior chemotherapy regimens. An exploratory multi-omic analysis was conducted of the somatic, immune and clinical correlates of response to PD-L1 blockade with atezolizumab in urothelial cancer. Twenty-five of 29 patients were identified as males with urothelial cancer of bladder origin, and a prior smoking history was reported by 18 of 29 patients. In the same patients who had TCR sequencing, pretreatment tumors also underwent whole exome sequencing and RNA sequencing. Blood samples were analyzed at two time points: 3 weeks after treatment start (second dose) and 6 weeks after treatment start. Pretreatment blood TCR-seq was available for 27 to 30 patients, at least one posttreatment blood collection was obtained for 25 or so patients, and tumor TCR-seq was available for 25 or so patients. About 10 patients reached durable clinical benefit, while fewer than 25 patients did not. TCR sequencing covered pretreatment tumor samples and matched, serially collected peripheral blood taken before and after atezolizumab treatment. Blood samples gave median yields of roughly 150,000 T cells and more than 80,000 unique TCRs, along with a median clonality of around 0.075.

Synthetic TCR analog templates were spiked into each PCR to estimate absolute template abundance from read counts. The immunoSEQ assay was used to amplify TCRbeta CDR3 regions from genomic DNA with bias-controlled V and J gene primers. Sequencing of rearranged TCRbeta segments was performed at approximately 20X coverage. Regarding the original processing steps: Sequencing errors were corrected by clustering, and CDR3s were annotated against IMGT so that V, D and J genes could be assigned. Downstream analyses used only productive TCRbeta rearrangements, leaving out any out-of-frame or stop-codon sequences. Clonality was calculated as one minus the Shannon entropy normalized by the log of the number of unique productive sequences. Clones differing between time points or between blood and tumor were identified using Fisher's exact test with Benjamini-Hochberg correction, with an adjusted p below 0.01 applied as the threshold. TCRdb obtained this table from immuneACCESS and retained in-frame rearrangements with V and J assigned. These tables miss some clones; where compared with another copy, unresolved V genes account for less than half of the shortfall, and the remainder is unexplained. V and J calls and clone size are copied from that table; D and trimming were computed from the DNA. The sample table lists 70,000 to 95,000 clones, roughly 90% of them with a count of one. Jointly, the top ten make up 0.97% of the sample.

According to the study, the label for this sample's time point signals: pretreatment peripheral blood. A total of under 30 patients with locally advanced or metastatic urothelial carcinoma, treated at Memorial Sloan Kettering on a trial protocol, made up the cohort. Peripheral blood mononuclear cells were collected pretreatment and during treatment, at between 1 and 8 total time points per patient. The Qiagen DNeasy Blood extraction kit was used to purify genomic DNA from total PBMCs and tumor samples. PBMCs were collected pretreatment and during treatment and were isolated and stored as previously described. The germline V gene (reference sequence) yields LNHDA for CDR1 and SQIVND for CDR2. Its CDR3 holds 13 amino acids, cysteine through phenylalanine. The sequence is cut down to CDR3 DNA, 39 bases in frame from base 1. The trim is 2 bases for V and 2 bases for J, with a gap of 7 bases between the germline ends.

Study-wide conclusions, independent of this receptor: Because the sample size was small (n ≈ 29) and many exploratory analyses were performed, the results are intended to be hypothesis-generating. Among patients with durable benefit, tumor-associated TCR clones showed greater expansion in peripheral blood 3 weeks after treatment started (n of about 20, p = 0.022). Improved progression-free and overall survival was found to be associated with pretreatment peripheral blood TCR clonality below the median.

Comments on this clone: The target of this receptor is not known. No base-level quality is on record; no much larger clone is a single base apart.

The V and J genes are TRBV19 and TRBJ2-7; the D segment cannot be called with confidence. The sample consisted of PBMCs, taken around atezolizumab (anti-PD-L1) treatment. The sequence was collected from a woman older than 75 with urothelial cancer. The bases are TGTGCCAGTAGTATAAATAGCACCTACGAGCAGTACTTC. Its protein reads: CASSINSTYEQYF.